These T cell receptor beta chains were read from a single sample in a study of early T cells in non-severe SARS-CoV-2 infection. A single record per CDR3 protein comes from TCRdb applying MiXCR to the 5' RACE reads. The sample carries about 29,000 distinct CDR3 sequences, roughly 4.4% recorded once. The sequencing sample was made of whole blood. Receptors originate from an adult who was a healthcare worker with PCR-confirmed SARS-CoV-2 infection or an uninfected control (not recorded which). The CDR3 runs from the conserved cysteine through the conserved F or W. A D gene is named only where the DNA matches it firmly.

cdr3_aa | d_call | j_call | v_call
CASSFSGMLQFF | TRBD2 | TRBJ2-1 | TRBV19
CSAGVQGRVNGYTF | - | TRBJ1-2 | TRBV20-1
CASSAGQYLFSSYTF | TRBD1 | TRBJ1-2 | TRBV13
CASSLSTLSYGYTF | - | TRBJ1-2 | TRBV5-1
CASTAGGYGELFF | TRBD2 | TRBJ2-2 | TRBV2
CASSLSTRLVTGELFF | - | TRBJ2-2 | TRBV27
CASSSNRGQETQYF | TRBD1 | TRBJ2-5 | TRBV7-2
CSARVLAGHEQFF | - | TRBJ2-1 | TRBV20-1
CASIAQRGTGNTIYF | - | TRBJ1-3 | TRBV12-3/TRBV12-4
CASTWGLCIF | - | TRBJ2-7 | TRBV13
CASSLSAGPSYNEQFF | - | TRBJ2-1 | TRBV28
CASSPIMRTGGYTF | TRBD1 | TRBJ1-2 | TRBV12-3/TRBV12-4
CSVESRRIQETQYF | - | TRBJ2-5 | TRBV29-1
CSASAQETQYF | - | TRBJ2-5 | TRBV20-1
CASSIGRGGSYNEQFF | - | TRBJ2-1 | TRBV19
CASSPRTGEDEQYF | TRBD1 | TRBJ2-7 | TRBV5-1
CSVVRDRVGEQFF | TRBD1 | TRBJ2-1 | TRBV29-1
CASSLPGPAAGGTQYF | - | TRBJ2-5 | TRBV5-4
CASSPPPGGGTGELFF | - | TRBJ2-2 | TRBV12-3/TRBV12-4
CASSLARGGTGELFF | - | TRBJ2-2 | TRBV5-1
CSALGQGNEQFF | TRBD1 | TRBJ2-1 | TRBV20-1
CVSSPRGSVDEQFF | - | TRBJ2-1 | TRBV11-3
CASSGGGFTDTQYF | - | TRBJ2-3 | TRBV6-5
CASSYTSGRVYF | TRBD2 | TRBJ2-7 | TRBV27
CSVVGTSGSLPQETQYF | TRBD2 | TRBJ2-5 | TRBV29-1
CASSPQGNQETQYF | - | TRBJ2-5 | TRBV7-9
CASGTGTGRMETQYF | TRBD1 | TRBJ2-5 | TRBV7-9
CASSEANTGELFF | - | TRBJ2-2 | TRBV6-4
CASSRDREGQPQHF | TRBD1 | TRBJ1-5 | TRBV4-2
CASSQPLAGESSEQFF | TRBD2 | TRBJ2-1 | TRBV4-2
CASSPRTGGMNTEAFF | - | TRBJ1-1 | TRBV18
CASSLAGDNLF | - | TRBJ2-1 | TRBV7-9
CASSRTSSDTQYF | TRBD2 | TRBJ2-3 | TRBV5-6